Reported below is one T cell receptor beta chain. The antigen remains undetermined. This CDR3 is built from 15 residues. Germline loops: CDR1 MGHRA, CDR2 YSYEKL. J lost 3 bases, V lost 4 bases, and 3 bases had no gene match. One entry per CDR3 protein results from TCRdb running MiXCR on the 5' RACE reads. This sample has about 67,000 distinct CDR3 sequences, with around 10% found just once. These data come from a study of early T cells in non-severe SARS-CoV-2 infection. Overall study: Chains were unpaired, as sequencing was done on bulk RNA from unsorted whole blood. Findings and caveats of the study: CD4 and private specificities were missed by VDJdb matching, which favored anti-spike CD8 responses.

The chain has TRBV4-1 and TRBJ2-2; 9 bases agree with TRBD1. This clonotype was obtained from an adult who was a healthcare worker with PCR-confirmed SARS-CoV-2 infection or an uninfected control (not recorded which). The material sequenced was whole blood. The chain's CDR3 is CASSPRTGDTGELFF. CDR3 nucleotide sequence: TGCGCCAGCAGCCCACGGACAGGGGACACCGGGGAGCTGTTTTTT.